This T cell receptor (beta chain) comes out of a study of post-analysis software for immune sequencing data. General study findings and limits: Patients showed TRBV5-6, TRBV5-1 and TRBV20-1 among five TRBV segments more frequent than in controls.

To note about this clonotype: Its matching antigen is unknown.

V lost 4 bases and J lost 8, with 23 bases in between. In germline, CDR1 is SQVTM, CDR2 ANQGSEA. The CDR3 consists of 16 residues. Incorporated into the TCR beta cDNA libraries were unique molecular identifiers, which served to reduce PCR and sequencing biases. TCRdb reprocessed the PCR reads with MiXCR, giving one entry per CDR3 protein. The data hold about 800,000 distinct CDR3 sequences, with 25% to 30% observed a single time. V gene TRBV29-1 combines with J gene TRBJ2-2; TRBD2 might be the D (6 bases). This sequence originates from a girl aged 5-17 years with multiple sclerosis. Sequencing was done on a sample of blood. The CDR3 sequence is CSVGERMGLPRGELFF. The CDR3 DNA is TGCAGCGTTGGAGAAAGAATGGGACTTCCGAGAGGGGAGCTGTTTTTT.